This T cell receptor beta chain was identified in a study of graft-versus-host responses after intestinal transplantation. Study background: Transplant types were multivisceral, liver-intestinal, or isolated intestinal.

Of note for this clone: Its matching antigen is unknown.

TCRdb's table, derived via immunoSEQ multiplex PCR, lists solely in-frame clones and lacks some. The sample lists about 130,000 clones, approximately 92% occurring once. V was shortened by 1 base and J by 4 bases, with 11 bases between the two germline ends. The CDR3 is 14 residues long. CDR1 and CDR2 from the germline V gene are SGHDN and FVKESK. General study results and limits: Early post-transplant declines in HvG were associated with peak levels of circulating GvH clones. High graft-versus-host to host-versus-graft clonal ratios were seen in allografts of patients with graft-donor T cell macrochimerism. Researchers found GvH clones in recipient marrow, and some showed up first in ileum or blood.

The chain uses TRBV14 and TRBJ2-7; no clear D gene. The source material was unstimulated CD4+ T cells sorted from spleen or lymph node cells, sampled before intestinal transplant. This clonotype originated in a human donor who received an intestinal transplant. The CDR3 protein is CASSQVGRRYEQYF. Written as DNA, the CDR3 is TGTGCCAGCAGCCAAGTAGGACGACGATACGAGCAGTACTTC. The whole variable domain, filled in from reference TRBV14 and TRBJ2-7, reads EAGVTQFPSHSVIEKGQTVTLRCDPISGHDNLYWYRRVMGKEIKFLLHFVKESKQDESGMPNNRFLAERTGGTYSTLKVQPAELEDSGVYFCASSQVGRRYEQYFGPGTRLTVT.